Only a few counts were recorded for the clone carrying this T cell receptor (beta chain). The data belong to a study of T cells in Graves' hyperthyroidism and ophthalmopathy. Lactation, pregnancy, other autoimmune disease or uncontrolled infection excluded patients. The PBMCs were taken from approximately 9 ml of fresh peripheral blood. Trimming shortened V by 6 bases and J by 7 bases, and 15 bases separated the two germline ends. The germline CDR1 and CDR2 sequences are KGHSH and LQKENI. The CDR3 runs to 13 residues. Amplified TCR beta CDR3 regions derived from RNA transcripts. TCR CDR3 underwent first-round RT-PCR with the HTBI primer set. Via MiXCR, TCRdb re-called the multiplex PCR reads, giving one row per CDR3 protein. The table records 500,000 to 650,000 distinct CDR3 sequences, approximately 20% of them present only once.

The specimen was blood. The chain couples TRBV18 to TRBJ1-2; no firm D call. The clonotype comes from a man aged 35-49 years with Graves' ophthalmopathy. DNA of the CDR3: TGTGCCAGCTCCGAGGGATTGGCGGTTGGCTACACCTTC. It encodes CASSEGLAVGYTF.